This T cell receptor beta chain was documented in a study of patients and donors after allogeneic stem cell transplantation. TCRdb reanalysed the RT-PCR reads using MiXCR and keeps one entry per CDR3 protein. This sample yields 900,000 to 1,000,000 distinct CDR3 sequences, of which approximately 18% are seen a single time; under 6.5% belongs to the top ten. This clonotype was counted many times. The CDR3 covers 13 residues. The V end was cut by 6 bases, the J end by 0 bases, with 6 bases between. The TCR was taken from a human donor who was either an allogeneic HSCT recipient or a stem cell or donor lymphocyte infusion donor (not recorded which). It is not recorded whose cells these are; they may come from a transplant donor. The rearrangement joins TRBV12-3 or TRBV12-4 to TRBJ1-3; no definite D call. Sequenced: blood, either unsorted or a sorted T cell fraction (not recorded which). The CDR3, as DNA: TGTGCCAGCAGGGTTAGCTCTGGAAACACCATATATTTT. This sequence encodes CASRVSSGNTIYF.